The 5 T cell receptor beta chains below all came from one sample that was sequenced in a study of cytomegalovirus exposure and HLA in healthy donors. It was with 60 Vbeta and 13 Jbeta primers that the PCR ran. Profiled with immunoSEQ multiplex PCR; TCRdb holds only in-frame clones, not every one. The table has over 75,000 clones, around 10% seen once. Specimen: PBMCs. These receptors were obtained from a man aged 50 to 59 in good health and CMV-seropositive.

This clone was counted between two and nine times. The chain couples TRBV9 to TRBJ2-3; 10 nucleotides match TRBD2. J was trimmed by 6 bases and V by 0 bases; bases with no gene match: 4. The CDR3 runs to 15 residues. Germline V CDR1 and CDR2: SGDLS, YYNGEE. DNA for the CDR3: TGTGCCAGCAGCGTAGTGGCTAGCGGGGGTGATACGCAGTATTTT. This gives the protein CASSVVASGGDTQYF.

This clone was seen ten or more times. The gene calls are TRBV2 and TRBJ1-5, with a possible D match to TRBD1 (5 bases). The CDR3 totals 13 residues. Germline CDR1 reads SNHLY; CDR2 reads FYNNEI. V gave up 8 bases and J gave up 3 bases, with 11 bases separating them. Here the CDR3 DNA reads TGTGCCAGCTCCGACAGTTTCAATCAGCCCCAGCATTTT. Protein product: CASSDSFNQPQHF. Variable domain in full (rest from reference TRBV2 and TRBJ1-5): EPEVTQTPSHQVTQMGQEVILRCVPISNHLYFYWYRQILGQKVEFLVSFYNNEISEKSEIFDDQFSVERPDGSNFTLKIRSTKLEDSAMYFCASSDSFNQPQHFGDGTRLSIL.

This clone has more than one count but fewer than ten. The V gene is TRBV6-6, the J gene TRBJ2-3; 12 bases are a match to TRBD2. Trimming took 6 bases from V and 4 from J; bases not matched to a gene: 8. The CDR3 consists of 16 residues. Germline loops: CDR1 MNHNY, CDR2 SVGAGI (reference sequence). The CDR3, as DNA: TGTGCCAGCAGCCCGACACTAGCGGGAGGCGCAGATACGCAGTATTTT. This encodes CASSPTLAGGADTQYF.

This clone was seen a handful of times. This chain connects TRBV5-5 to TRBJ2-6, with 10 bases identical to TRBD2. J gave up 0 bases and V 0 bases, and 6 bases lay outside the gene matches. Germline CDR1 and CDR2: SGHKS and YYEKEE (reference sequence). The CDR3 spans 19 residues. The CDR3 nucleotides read TGTGCCAGCAGCTTGGGATTAGCGGGAGGCCGCTCTGGGGCCAACGTCCTGACTTTC. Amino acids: CASSLGLAGGRSGANVLTF.

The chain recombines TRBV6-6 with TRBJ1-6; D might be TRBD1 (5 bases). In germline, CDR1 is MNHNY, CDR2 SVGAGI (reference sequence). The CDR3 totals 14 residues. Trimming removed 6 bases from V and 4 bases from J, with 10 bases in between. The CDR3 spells CASSPRDYNSPLHF. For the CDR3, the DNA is TGTGCCAGCAGCCCCAGGGATTATAATTCACCCCTCCACTTT.